Below, 17 T cell receptor beta chains from the same sample are listed, as sequenced in a study of sequential checkpoint blockade in melanoma. Measured with immunoSEQ multiplex PCR; TCRdb has only the in-frame clones, and not every one. The sample yields around 12,000 clones, more than 75% seen once. The treatment was: randomized to nivolumab then ipilimumab (arm A) or the reverse (arm B). The sample here was CD8+ T cells sorted from blood (inferred from file names), taken from a patient given nivolumab and ipilimumab in sequence. The receptors here all came from a human donor with melanoma.

The J gene is TRBJ2-7, the V gene TRBV28; tentative D call: TRBD1 (5 bases). This CDR3 region has 14 residues. Germline CDR1 MDHEN, CDR2 SYDVKM. V was clipped by 6 bases and J by 3 bases, with 15 bases between them. CDR3 residues: CASSLLPGNYEQYF. CDR3 nucleotides: TGTGCCAGCAGCCTACTCCCAGGGAACTACGAGCAGTACTTC.

J is TRBJ2-7 and V is TRBV28, with a possible D match to TRBD1 (6 bases). V shed 6 bases and J shed 0 bases, with 12 bases lying between them. Germline CDR1 MDHEN, CDR2 SYDVKM. There are 14 residues in the CDR3. CDR3 in amino acids: CASSQQGSSYEQYF. CDR3 coding DNA: TGTGCCAGCAGCCAACAGGGTAGCTCCTACGAGCAGTACTTC.

The rearrangement joins TRBV7-6 to TRBJ1-5, with D uncertain. The CDR3 is 15 amino acids. V shed 0 bases and J shed 3 bases, with 9 bases lying between them. Germline-derived CDR1 and CDR2 are SGHVS and FNYEAQ. The CDR3 protein is CASSLAPGLNQPQHF. The CDR3 nucleotides read TGTGCCAGCAGCTTAGCCCCAGGCCTCAATCAGCCCCAGCATTTT. Together with reference TRBV7-6 and TRBJ1-5, the CDR3 gives the full variable domain: GAGVSQSPRYKVTKRGQDVALRCDPISGHVSLYWYRQALGQGPEFLTYFNYEAQQDKSGLPNDRFSAERPEGSISTLTIQRTEQRDSAMYRCASSLAPGLNQPQHFGDGTRLSIL.

The rearrangement joins TRBV29-1 to TRBJ2-1; a possible D gene is TRBD2 (5 bases). The CDR3 is made up of 16 amino acids. The germline V gene has CDR1 SQVTM and CDR2 ANQGSEA. Trimming shortened V by 0 bases and J by 0 bases, and 12 bases separated the two germline ends. The CDR3 coding sequence is TGCAGCGTTGAAGAGAGAGGGCCATTCTCCTACAATGAGCAGTTCTTC. This sequence encodes CSVEERGPFSYNEQFF.

This chain uses TRBV5-6 with TRBJ1-1; a weak D match, TRBD1 (5 bases). The CDR3 is 12 amino acids. Between the trimmed V and J ends, which lost 2 bases and 8 bases, there was a span of 10 bases. Germline V gene sequence: CDR1 SGHDT, CDR2 YYEEEE. The CDR3 loop is CASSLGNREAFF. The CDR3 DNA follows: TGTGCCAGCAGCTTAGGGAACAGGGAAGCTTTCTTT. Combining the CDR3 with reference TRBV5-6 and TRBJ1-1 gives the whole variable domain DAGVTQSPTHLIKTRGQQVTLRCSPKSGHDTVSWYQQALGQGPQFIFQYYEEEERQRGNFPDRFSGHQFPNYSSELNVNALLLGDSALYLCASSLGNREAFFGQGTRLTVV.

V and J are TRBV27 and TRBJ2-7; 11 bases are shared with TRBD1. The CDR3 sequence is 12 residues long. Germline V lookup: CDR1 MNHEY, CDR2 SMNVEV (reference sequence). CDR3 region: CATGQGAYEQYF. The CDR3 coding sequence is TGTGCGACGGGACAGGGGGCCTACGAGCAGTACTTC.

This rearrangement joins TRBV2 to TRBJ2-3; D not resolved. The CDR3 is 15 amino acids. In germline, CDR1 is SNHLY, CDR2 FYNNEI. Trimming took off 4 bases at V and 0 bases at J, with 11 bases between the two ends. This chain's CDR3 is CASSALSSSTDTQYF. CDR3 DNA sequence: TGTGCCAGCAGTGCACTCTCGTCTAGCACAGATACGCAGTATTTT. Filled out from reference TRBV2 and TRBJ2-3, the complete variable domain reads EPEVTQTPSHQVTQMGQEVILRCVPISNHLYFYWYRQILGQKVEFLVSFYNNEISEKSEIFDDQFSVERPDGSNFTLKIRSTKLEDSAMYFCASSALSSSTDTQYFGPGTRLTVL.

This rearrangement joins TRBV6-1 to TRBJ2-7; the match to TRBD1 covers 9 bases. Germline V gene data show CDR1 as MNHNS and CDR2 as SASEGT. The CDR3 spans 16 residues. Losses at the gene ends were 1 base for V and 2 bases for J; bases not matched to a gene: 6. CDR3 bases: TGTGCCAGCAGTGAAGTTCCGACAGGGGGGCCCTACGAGCAGTACTTC. This gives the protein CASSEVPTGGPYEQYF.

This clone was seen more than once but under ten times. The CDR3 loop is CASSQQGPYEQYF. The CDR3 coding sequence is TGTGCCAGCAGTCAACAGGGTCCCTACGAGCAGTACTTC. The rearrangement joins TRBV7-3 to TRBJ2-7; D is possibly TRBD1 (6 bases). Deletions cut 6 bases from V and 2 bases from J, with 11 bases between. The CDR3 sequence is 13 residues long. Germline CDR1 SGHTA, CDR2 FQGTGA.

This clone has a handful of counts. CDR3 region: CASRLNLNTEAFF. The DNA for the CDR3 is TGTGCCAGCAGACTAAATTTGAACACTGAAGCTTTCTTT. The rearrangement links TRBV27 to TRBJ1-1; no clear D. V was clipped by 6 bases and J by 0 bases, with 8 bases between them. CDR3 length: 13 residues. Germline loops: CDR1 MNHEY, CDR2 SMNVEV (reference sequence).

J is TRBJ1-1 and V is TRBV19; 7 bases match TRBD1. This CDR3 is built from 18 residues. V shed 5 bases, J shed 0 bases, and the junction held 15 bases outside the gene matches. Germline values: CDR1 LNHDA, CDR2 SQIVND (reference sequence). CDR3: CASSLPGTETSMNTEAFF. The CDR3 DNA follows: TGTGCCAGTAGTCTCCCCGGGACAGAAACGTCCATGAACACTGAAGCTTTCTTT. Using reference TRBV19 and TRBJ1-1 for the parts outside the CDR3, the full variable domain is DGGITQSPKYLFRKEGQNVTLSCEQNLNHDAMYWYRQDPGQGLRLIYYSQIVNDFQKGDIAEGYSVSREKKESFPLTVTSAQKNPTAFYLCASSLPGTETSMNTEAFFGQGTRLTVV.

V usage is TRBV5-1 and J usage is TRBJ2-7; a possible D gene is TRBD1 (5 bases). V dropped 9 bases and J dropped 5 bases, with 18 bases sitting between them. CDR3 length equals 13 residues. The germline gives CDR1 SGHRS, CDR2 YFSETQ. The CDR3 here is CATSVTLGHEQYF. As DNA, the CDR3 is TGCGCCACCTCGGTTACTTTGGGGCACGAGCAGTACTTC.

The DNA of the CDR3 is TGTGCCAGCAGTGAAATTTGGACAGGGGGCAAAAACATTCAGTACTTC. It yields the protein CASSEIWTGGKNIQYF. This sequence joins TRBV27 and TRBJ2-4; 10 bases match TRBD1. Germline V gene lookup returns CDR1 MNHEY and CDR2 SMNVEV (reference sequence). The CDR3 contains 16 residues. V was pared by 5 bases and J by 3 bases, with 7 bases of the junction left unmatched.

The rearrangement links TRBV6-1 to TRBJ2-7, with D perhaps TRBD1 (6 bases). Germline lookup yields CDR1 MNHNS and CDR2 SASEGT. The V end was cut by 1 base, the J end by 2 bases, with 12 bases between. The CDR3 is made up of 15 amino acids. The CDR3 is CASSEGQGSPYEQYF. For the CDR3, the DNA is TGTGCCAGCAGTGAAGGGCAGGGGTCCCCCTACGAGCAGTACTTC.

The V call is TRBV29-1, the J call TRBJ2-7, with TRBD1 as a possible D gene (5 bases). Germline loops: CDR1 SQVTM, CDR2 ANQGSEA. Trimming shortened V by 0 bases and J by 5 bases, and 11 bases separated the two germline ends. This CDR3 has 13 amino acids. The CDR3 spells CSVEDRQGDEQYF. CDR3 DNA: TGCAGCGTTGAAGATCGGCAGGGCGACGAGCAGTACTTC.

The V and J genes are TRBV29-1 and TRBJ2-6; possibly TRBD2 for D (5 bases). The germline V and J ends were trimmed by 5 bases and 5 bases, with 22 bases remaining between them. The CDR3 has 17 residues. Germline V lookup: CDR1 SQVTM, CDR2 ANQGSEA. The CDR3 region is CSVTESLEQSRANVLTF. The CDR3 region has the DNA TGCAGCGTTACAGAGTCACTAGAACAAAGTCGGGCCAACGTCCTGACTTTC.

This clone turned up a few times. This sequence joins TRBV15 and TRBJ1-2; 8 nucleotides align to TRBD1. Germline V gene data show CDR1 as LNHNV and CDR2 as YYDKDF (reference sequence). The CDR3 totals 16 residues. Unmatched junction bases numbered 10, after V lost 0 bases and J lost 7 bases. The CDR3 DNA sequence: TGTGCCACCAGCAGAGAGGGATGGGACAGGCGTTTTGGCTACACCTTC. Amino acid sequence: CATSREGWDRRFGYTF.